The present entry profiles one TCR beta chain with its context. Germline CDR1 and CDR2: MNHEY and SVGAGI. Trimming cost V 8 bases and J 1 base; bases outside gene matches: 4. The CDR3 has 14 amino acids. The data originate from a study of blood T cell repertoires in COVID-19. On the study more broadly: Acute and convalescent COVID-19 samples came from the United States, Italy and Spain. The cDNA or gDNA used as material had been derived from T cells, B-cell-depleted T cells, or PBMCs.

Per the original data handling: Reference gene primer amplification in the assay estimated nucleated cell counts. The method was immunoSEQ multiplex PCR; TCRdb's version includes in-frame clones alone and lacks a portion of them. Clone size and V and J calls were adopted from that table, with D and trimming inferred from the DNA. The table records 35,000 to 45,000 clones, around 87% of them present only once. Sequenced sample: peripheral blood. This chain links TRBV6-5 with TRBJ1-3, with TRBD1 identical over 8 bases. The clonotype comes from a man over 45 with active COVID-19. The CDR3, as DNA: TGTGCCAGCCGCGACAGGGGATCTGGAAACACCATATATTTT. This sequence encodes CASRDRGSGNTIYF.